Each of the 10 T cell receptor beta chains below was sequenced from the same sample in a study of CD4 T cells in relation to SARS-CoV-2 and coronaviruses. CD4+ T cells from unexposed donors were obtained before the COVID-19 pandemic (2011-2018). The cells were cultured for approximately 10 days before CD4+ T cells were isolated. For these TCRs, the target antigens are not known. The table came from immunoSEQ multiplex PCR; TCRdb's copy has only in-frame clones and leaves some out. The sample has roughly 30,000 clones, 60% to 80% seen once. The sample consisted of CD4+ T cells from PBMCs, cultured in vitro. These receptor sequences come from a human donor in good health.

The chain carries TRBV6-5 and TRBJ2-1; no firm D call. The V gene's germline CDR1 is MNHEY and CDR2 SVGAGI. With 3 bases removed from V and 0 bases from J, the gap between germline ends came to 9 bases. The CDR3 extends over 15 amino acids. The DNA of the CDR3 is TGTGCCAGCAGTTATAGAGAGAGCTCCTACAATGAGCAGTTCTTC. Its translation is CASSYRESSYNEQFF.

The genes are TRBV5-1 and TRBJ1-2; 7 nucleotides match TRBD1. In germline, CDR1 is SGHRS, CDR2 YFSETQ. The V segment lost 5 bases and the J segment 4 bases; nucleotides outside the gene matches: 8. The length of the CDR3 is 14 residues. The DNA of the CDR3 is TGCGCCAGCAGAGAGACAGGGTTGGGCTATGGCTACACCTTC. This codes for CASRETGLGYGYTF.

The chain links TRBV18 to TRBJ1-1; D call uncertain. The germline V gene encodes CDR1 KGHSH and CDR2 LQKENI. With 3 bases removed from V and 0 bases from J, the gap between germline ends came to 11 bases. The CDR3 contains 15 residues. For the CDR3, the DNA is TGTGCCAGCTCACCCGGGATAGAGATGAACACTGAAGCTTTCTTT. Protein: CASSPGIEMNTEAFF.

This clone was picked up one time. This sequence joins TRBV18 and TRBJ1-3, with a tentative D call TRBD1 (5 bases). This CDR3 is 15 amino acids long. Trimming removed 6 bases at V and 9 bases at J, with 21 bases between. CDR1 and CDR2 (germline): KGHSH, LQKENI. CDR3 protein: CASSQQRDGWRTIYF. The CDR3 nucleotides are TGTGCCAGCTCTCAACAAAGGGACGGATGGCGCACCATATATTTT. Full variable domain (remainder filled in from reference TRBV18 and TRBJ1-3): NAGVMQNPRHLVRRRGQEARLRCSPMKGHSHVYWYRQLPEEGLKFMVYLQKENIIDESGMPKERFSAEFPKEGPSILRIQQVVRGDSAAYFCASSQQRDGWRTIYFGEGSWLTVV.

The chain is built from TRBV12-5 and TRBJ2-3, with 10 bases fitting TRBD2. Trimming cost V 1 base and J 4 bases; bases outside gene matches: 5. This CDR3 has 16 residues. From germline, CDR1 is LGHNT and CDR2 FRNRAP. CDR3 region: CASGLGKTSGPDTQYF. As DNA, the CDR3 is TGTGCTAGTGGTTTGGGTAAGACTAGCGGGCCAGATACGCAGTATTTT. Full variable domain (outside the CDR3, taken from reference TRBV12-5 and TRBJ2-3): DARVTQTPRHKVTEMGQEVTMRCQPILGHNTVFWYRQTMMQGLELLAYFRNRAPLDDSGMPKDRFSAEMPDATLATLKIQPSEPRDSAVYFCASGLGKTSGPDTQYFGPGTRLTVL.

V is TRBV5-1 and J is TRBJ2-2, with D uncertain. This CDR3 is 15 amino acids long. Germline-derived CDR1 and CDR2 are SGHRS and YFSETQ. Deletions cut 3 bases from V and 4 bases from J, with 13 bases between. DNA of the CDR3: TGCGCCAGCAGCTCGGGCGGCCCGATCACCGGGGAGCTGTTTTTT. It specifies CASSSGGPITGELFF.

This chain links TRBV6-1 with TRBJ2-5; TRBD2 matches at 16 bases. Germline V gene data show CDR1 as MNHNS and CDR2 as SASEGT. There are 20 residues in the CDR3. V lost 3 bases to trimming and J lost 5 bases; unmatched junction nucleotides: 15. The CDR3 sequence: CASSEIGTSGRARGVETQYF. The CDR3 DNA reads as TGTGCCAGCAGTGAGATCGGGACTAGCGGGAGGGCCAGGGGGGTCGAGACCCAGTACTTC.

V usage is TRBV5-4 and J usage is TRBJ1-1, with D perhaps matching TRBD1 (5 bases). Trimming removed 5 bases from V and 6 bases from J, with 17 bases in between. The CDR3 length is 14 residues. CDR1 SGHNT and CDR2 YYREEE come from the germline V gene (reference sequence). The CDR3 here is CASSLGAGLSEAFF. The CDR3, as DNA: TGTGCCAGCAGTCTGGGAGCAGGGTTGTCTGAAGCTTTCTTT.

This clone was seen just once. CDR3 in DNA: TGTGCCAGCAGCTTAGTTGAGGCAACTAATGAAAAACTGTTTTTT. It is translated as CASSLVEATNEKLFF. The chain couples TRBV11-2 to TRBJ1-4; D not certain. The CDR3 contains 15 residues. V was trimmed by 1 base and J by 0 bases, leaving 6 bases between them. The germline V gene has CDR1 SGHAT and CDR2 FQNNGV.

This chain joins TRBV6-5 and TRBJ2-5, with TRBD2 as a possible D gene (5 bases). Germline loops: CDR1 MNHEY, CDR2 SVGAGI. The CDR3 sequence is 14 residues long. Between the trimmed V and J ends, which lost 2 bases and 4 bases, there was a span of 11 bases. The CDR3 is CASSYEGSRETQYF. CDR3 coding DNA: TGTGCCAGCAGTTACGAGGGTTCCCGAGAGACCCAGTACTTC.